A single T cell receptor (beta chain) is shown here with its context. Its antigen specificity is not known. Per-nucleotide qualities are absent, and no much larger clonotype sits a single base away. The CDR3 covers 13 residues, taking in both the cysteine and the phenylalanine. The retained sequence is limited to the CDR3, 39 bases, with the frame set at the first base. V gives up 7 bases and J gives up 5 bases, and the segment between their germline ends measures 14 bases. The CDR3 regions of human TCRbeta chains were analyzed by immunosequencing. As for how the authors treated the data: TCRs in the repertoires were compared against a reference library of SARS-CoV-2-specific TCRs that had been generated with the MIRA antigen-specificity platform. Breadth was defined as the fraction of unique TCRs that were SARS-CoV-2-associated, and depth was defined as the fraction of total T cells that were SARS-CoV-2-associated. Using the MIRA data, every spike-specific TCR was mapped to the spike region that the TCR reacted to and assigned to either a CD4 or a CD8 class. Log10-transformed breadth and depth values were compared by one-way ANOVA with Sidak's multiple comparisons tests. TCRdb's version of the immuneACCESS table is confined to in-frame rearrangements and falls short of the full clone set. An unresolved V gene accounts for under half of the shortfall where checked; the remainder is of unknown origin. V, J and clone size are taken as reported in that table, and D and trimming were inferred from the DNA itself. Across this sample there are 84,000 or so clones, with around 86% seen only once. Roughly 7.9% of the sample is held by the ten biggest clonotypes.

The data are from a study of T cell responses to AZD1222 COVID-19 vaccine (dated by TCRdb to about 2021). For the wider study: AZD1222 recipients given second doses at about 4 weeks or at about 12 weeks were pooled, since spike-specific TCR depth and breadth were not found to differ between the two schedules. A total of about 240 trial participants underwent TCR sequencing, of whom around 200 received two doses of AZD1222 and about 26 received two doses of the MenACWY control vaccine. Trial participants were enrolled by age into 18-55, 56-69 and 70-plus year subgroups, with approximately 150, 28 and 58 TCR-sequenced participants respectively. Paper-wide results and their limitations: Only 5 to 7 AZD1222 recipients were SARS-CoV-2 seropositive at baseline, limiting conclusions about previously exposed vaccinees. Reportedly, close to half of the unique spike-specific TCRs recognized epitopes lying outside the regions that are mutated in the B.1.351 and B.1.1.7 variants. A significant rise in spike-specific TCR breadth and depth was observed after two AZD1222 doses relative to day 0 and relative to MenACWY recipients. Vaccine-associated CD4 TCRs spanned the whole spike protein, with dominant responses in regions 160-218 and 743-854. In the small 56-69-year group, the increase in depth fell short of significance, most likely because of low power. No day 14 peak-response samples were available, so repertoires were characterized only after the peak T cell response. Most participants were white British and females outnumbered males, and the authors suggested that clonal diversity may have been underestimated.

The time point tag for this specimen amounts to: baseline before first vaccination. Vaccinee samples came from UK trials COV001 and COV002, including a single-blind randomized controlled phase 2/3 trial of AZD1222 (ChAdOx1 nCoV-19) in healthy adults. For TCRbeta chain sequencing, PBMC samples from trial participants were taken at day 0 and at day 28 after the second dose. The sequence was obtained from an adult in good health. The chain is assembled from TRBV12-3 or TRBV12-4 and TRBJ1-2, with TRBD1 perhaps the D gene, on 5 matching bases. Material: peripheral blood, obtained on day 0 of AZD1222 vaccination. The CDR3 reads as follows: CASTLGERYGYTF. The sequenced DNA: TGTGCCAGCACATTGGGGGAGAGGTATGGCTACACCTTC.